The 8 T cell receptor beta chains below all came from one sample that was sequenced in a study of early T cells in non-severe SARS-CoV-2 infection. TCRdb processed the 5' RACE reads anew with MiXCR; each CDR3 protein has one entry. The sample records tens of thousands of distinct CDR3 sequences, more than 15% being singletons. This material consisted of whole blood, taken at baseline. The receptors were sampled from an adult who was a healthcare worker with PCR-confirmed SARS-CoV-2 infection or an uninfected control (not recorded which).

The V call is TRBV11-2, the J call TRBJ2-6; D unclear. The V gene's germline CDR1 is SGHAT and CDR2 FQNNGV. This CDR3 contains 14 residues. Trimming shortened V by 8 bases and J by 0 bases, and 8 bases separated the two germline ends. CDR3 residues: CASEVSSGANVLTF. CDR3 DNA sequence: TGTGCCAGCGAAGTGAGCTCTGGGGCCAACGTCCTGACTTTC.

This clonotype was seen only a few times. The V gene is TRBV28, the J gene TRBJ1-4; 10 bases fit TRBD1. CDR3 size: 12 residues. Trimming at V came to 8 bases and at J to 11 bases, leaving 5 bases not matched to a gene. Germline V gene sequence: CDR1 MDHEN, CDR2 SYDVKM. CDR3 sequence (DNA): TGTGCCAGCGGGACAGGGGCCCGGAAACTGTTTTTT. Residues: CASGTGARKLFF.

V gene TRBV5-6 combines with J gene TRBJ2-1; D unresolved. Looked up from germline, CDR1 is SGHDT and CDR2 is YYEEEE. Trimming took 3 bases from V and 2 from J, leaving 12 bases between them. The CDR3 has 15 amino acids. CDR3 loop: CASSSRVSPYNEQFF. The DNA of the CDR3 is TGTGCCAGCAGCTCTAGGGTATCACCCTACAATGAGCAGTTCTTC.

The rearrangement links TRBV9 to TRBJ1-1, with 7 bases fitting TRBD1. V lost 4 bases, J lost 4 bases, and 10 bases stayed unmatched. The CDR3 has 15 residues. Germline CDR1 reads SGDLS; CDR2 reads YYNGEE. CDR3 sequence: CASSLGQTPGTEAFF. CDR3 in DNA: TGTGCCAGCAGCTTGGGACAGACCCCGGGCACTGAAGCTTTCTTT.

The chain is built from TRBV7-2 and TRBJ1-2; perhaps TRBD1 as D (6 bases). This CDR3 comprises 14 residues. V was cut by 5 bases and J by 7 bases, with 17 bases left in between. The V gene's germline CDR1 is SGHTA and CDR2 FQGNSA. CDR3 coding DNA: TGTGCCAGCAGCCCTAGTCCGGGGGCGCGTGGCTACACCTTC. Translated, it gives CASSPSPGARGYTF.

This clonotype came up a few times. The rearrangement links TRBV3-1 to TRBJ1-1, with D perhaps TRBD1 (5 bases). Germline CDR1 is LGHDT and CDR2 is YNNKEL (reference sequence). V was cut by 4 bases and J by 11 bases, with 17 bases left in between. CDR3 size: 13 residues. DNA of the CDR3: TGTGCCAGCAGCCGGGCACGGGGGGAAAAGGCTTTCTTT. This sequence encodes CASSRARGEKAFF.

This clonotype appeared once. The chain combines TRBV7-9 with TRBJ1-3, with D uncertain. The CDR3 loop spans 15 amino acids. Germline V lookup: CDR1 SEHNR, CDR2 FQNEAQ (reference sequence). V was cut by 3 bases and J by 4 bases, with 13 bases left in between. In DNA form, the CDR3 reads TGTGCCAGCAGCTTGGCGTCACCCCGCGGAAACACCATATATTTT. Its translation: CASSLASPRGNTIYF. Combining the CDR3 with reference TRBV7-9 and TRBJ1-3 gives the whole variable domain DTGVSQNPRHKITKRGQNVTFRCDPISEHNRLYWYRQTLGQGPEFLTYFQNEAQLEKSRLLSDRFSAERPKGSFSTLEIQRTEQGDSAMYLCASSLASPRGNTIYFGEGSWLTVV.

This clonotype was counted between two and nine times. This chain joins TRBV6-1 and TRBJ2-7; no definite D call. The germline V gene encodes CDR1 MNHNS and CDR2 SASEGT. Trimming stripped 1 base from V and 5 bases from J, with 3 bases between. The CDR3 totals 11 residues. The CDR3 sequence: CASSEGNEQYF. In nucleotides, the CDR3 is TGTGCCAGCAGTGAAGGGAACGAGCAGTACTTC.